These 8 T cell receptor beta chains came from one sample sequenced in a study of control samples from healthy donors and cancer patients. Using immunoSEQ multiplex PCR, the repertoire was profiled, and TCRdb retains in-frame clones only, with some absent. The profile covers 55,000 to 85,000 clones, with more than 70% appearing a single time and under 3% taken by the ten largest. The sample taken for sequencing was PBMCs. These receptor sequences come from a woman aged 45-65 years with head and neck cancer.

The genes are TRBV9 and TRBJ1-3; the D is unclear. There are 15 residues in the CDR3. V lost 0 bases, J lost 4 bases, and 11 bases lay in between. Germline V gene lookup returns CDR1 SGDLS and CDR2 YYNGEE. CDR3 sequence reads: CASSVGDAYGNTIYF. DNA for the CDR3: TGTGCCAGCAGCGTAGGAGACGCATACGGAAACACCATATATTTT.

This clone has only one observation. This same CDR3 is encoded by further DNA sequences in the sample. The chain carries TRBV30 and TRBJ1-5; D unclear. Germline loops: CDR1 GTSNPN, CDR2 SVGIG (reference sequence). CDR3 length: 15 amino acids. V lost 0 bases to trimming and J lost 1 base, with 10 bases between them. The CDR3 loop reads CAWSVPGGSNQPQHF. CDR3 in DNA: TGTGCCTGGAGTGTACCTGGAGGAAGCAATCAGCCCCAGCATTTT.

The chain recombines TRBV29-1 with TRBJ2-5, with D unresolved. V shed 5 bases and J shed 5 bases, with 21 bases lying between them. The CDR3 has 15 residues. The germline CDR1 and CDR2 sequences are SQVTM and ANQGSEA. In DNA, the CDR3 is TGCAGCGTTTATTACCTCCGGGCTGGAGCGGAGACCCAGTACTTC. It yields the protein CSVYYLRAGAETQYF.

V usage is TRBV9 and J usage is TRBJ1-2; 8 bases map to TRBD1. Germline-derived CDR1 and CDR2 are SGDLS and YYNGEE. The CDR3 extends over 16 amino acids. V shed 2 bases and J 8 bases; nucleotides not matched to a gene: 14. CDR3 region: CASSVGTGRFLGGYTF. The CDR3 coding sequence is TGTGCCAGCAGCGTGGGGACAGGCCGATTCTTGGGGGGCTACACCTTC.

V gene TRBV5-4 combines with J gene TRBJ2-3; 11 nucleotides line up with TRBD1. The V segment lost 0 bases and the J segment 5 bases; nucleotides outside the gene matches: 5. This CDR3 region has 16 residues. CDR1 SGHNT and CDR2 YYREEE come from the germline V gene (reference sequence). The DNA of the CDR3 is TGTGCCAGCAGCTTGGTCCGGACAGGGGGCATAGATACGCAGTATTTT. Translated, it gives CASSLVRTGGIDTQYF.

V is TRBV19 and J is TRBJ1-1; the match to TRBD1 covers 9 bases. Germline V gene sequence: CDR1 LNHDA, CDR2 SQIVND (reference sequence). V shed 3 bases, J shed 5 bases, and the junction held 7 bases outside the gene matches. There are 15 residues in the CDR3. The CDR3 coding sequence is TGTGCCAGTAGTATCCACAGGGGGCCGACGACTGAAGCTTTCTTT. Translated, it gives CASSIHRGPTTEAFF. The whole variable domain, filled in from reference TRBV19 and TRBJ1-1, reads DGGITQSPKYLFRKEGQNVTLSCEQNLNHDAMYWYRQDPGQGLRLIYYSQIVNDFQKGDIAEGYSVSREKKESFPLTVTSAQKNPTAFYLCASSIHRGPTTEAFFGQGTRLTVV.

The chain carries TRBV5-1 and TRBJ2-5; 7 bases align to TRBD1. The CDR3 consists of 16 residues. Germline trimming cut 2 bases from V and 2 bases from J; bases unmatched to any gene: 9. In germline, CDR1 is SGHRS, CDR2 YFSETQ. DNA of the CDR3: TGCGCCAGCAGCTTAGCAGGGACAGTTCTACAAGAGACCCAGTACTTC. It encodes CASSLAGTVLQETQYF.

This chain links TRBV15 with TRBJ1-2; D might be TRBD1 (5 bases). The CDR3 loop spans 15 amino acids. V lost 2 bases and J lost 1, with 11 bases in between. CDR1 is LNHNV and CDR2 is YYDKDF in the germline V gene (reference sequence). CDR3 amino acids: CATSRSSGFNYGYTF. For the CDR3, the DNA is TGTGCCACCAGCAGATCGTCAGGGTTTAACTATGGCTACACCTTC.